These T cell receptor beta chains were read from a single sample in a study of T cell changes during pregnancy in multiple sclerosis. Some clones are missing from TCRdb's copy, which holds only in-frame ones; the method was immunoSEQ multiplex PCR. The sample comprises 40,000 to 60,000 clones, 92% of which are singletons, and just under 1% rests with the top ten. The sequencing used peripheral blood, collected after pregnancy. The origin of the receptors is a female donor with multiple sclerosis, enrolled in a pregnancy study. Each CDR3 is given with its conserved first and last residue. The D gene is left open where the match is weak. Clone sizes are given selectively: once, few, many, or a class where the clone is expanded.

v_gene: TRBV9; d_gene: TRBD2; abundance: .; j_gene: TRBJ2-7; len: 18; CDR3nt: TGTGCCAGCAGCCGGGAGGGGGGGAGCTTTTACGAAGGCTACGAGCAGTACTTC; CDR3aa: CASSREGGSFYEGYEQYF
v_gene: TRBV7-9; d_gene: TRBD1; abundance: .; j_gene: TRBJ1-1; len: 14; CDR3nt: TGTGCCAGCAGCACCCCAGGGGGCCACACTGAAGCTTTCTTT; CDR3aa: CASSTPGGHTEAFF
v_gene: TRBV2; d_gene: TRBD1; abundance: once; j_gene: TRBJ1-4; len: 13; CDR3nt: TGTGCCAGCAGTGGGTGGCAGGGGGTAAAACTGTTTTTT; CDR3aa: CASSGWQGVKLFF
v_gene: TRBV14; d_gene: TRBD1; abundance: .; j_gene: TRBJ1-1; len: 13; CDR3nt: TGTGCCAGCAGCCTAACAGGGGAAGCTGAAGCTTTCTTT; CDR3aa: CASSLTGEAEAFF
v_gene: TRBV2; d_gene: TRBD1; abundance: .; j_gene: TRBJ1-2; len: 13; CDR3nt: TGTGCCAGCGCTGTGGATCAGGGGGTAGGCTACACCTTC; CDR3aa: CASAVDQGVGYTF
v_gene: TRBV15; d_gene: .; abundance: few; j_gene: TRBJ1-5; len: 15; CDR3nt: TGTGCCACCAGCAGAGATATGGGGGGTAATCAGCCCCAGCATTTT; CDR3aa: CATSRDMGGNQPQHF
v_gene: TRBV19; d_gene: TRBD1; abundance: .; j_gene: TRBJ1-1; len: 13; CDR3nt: TGTGCCAGTACTGAAGACAGGGGGCTTGAAGCTTTCTTT; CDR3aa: CASTEDRGLEAFF
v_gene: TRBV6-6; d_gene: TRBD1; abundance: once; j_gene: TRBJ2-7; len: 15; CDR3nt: TGTGCCACCAAACCTCCGGGACAGAGGTCCTACGAGCAGTACTTC; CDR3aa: CATKPPGQRSYEQYF
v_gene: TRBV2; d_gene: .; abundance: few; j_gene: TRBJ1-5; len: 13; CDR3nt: TGTGCCAGCAATGGAGCCACTAATCAGCCCCAGCATTTT; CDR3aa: CASNGATNQPQHF
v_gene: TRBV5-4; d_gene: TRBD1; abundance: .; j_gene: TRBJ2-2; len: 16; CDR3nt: TGTGCCAGCAGCTTCGCTGACAGGGGAATAACCGGGGAGCTGTTTTTT; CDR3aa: CASSFADRGITGELFF
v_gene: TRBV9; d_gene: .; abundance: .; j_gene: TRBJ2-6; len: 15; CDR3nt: TGTGCCAGCTGTAGCAGCCGCTCTGGGGCCAACGTCCTGACTTTC; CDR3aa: CASCSSRSGANVLTF
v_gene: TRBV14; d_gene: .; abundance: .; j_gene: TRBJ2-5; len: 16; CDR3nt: TGTGCCAGCAGCCACTTGGACGGATTTGCAGGGGAGACCCAGTACTTC; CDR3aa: CASSHLDGFAGETQYF
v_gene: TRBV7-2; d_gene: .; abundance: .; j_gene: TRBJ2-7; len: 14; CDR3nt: TGTGCCAGCAGCTTACGGCGCGGGGCGTACGAGCAGTACTTC; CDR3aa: CASSLRRGAYEQYF
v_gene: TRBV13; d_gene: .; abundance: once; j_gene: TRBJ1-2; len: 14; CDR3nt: TGTGCCAGCAGCTTAGGGGGCAGGCGCTATGGCTACACCTTC; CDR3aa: CASSLGGRRYGYTF
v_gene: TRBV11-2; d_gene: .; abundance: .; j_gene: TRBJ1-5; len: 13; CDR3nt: TGTGCCAGCAGCTTAGAAAGAGCTCAGCCCCAGCATTTT; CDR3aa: CASSLERAQPQHF
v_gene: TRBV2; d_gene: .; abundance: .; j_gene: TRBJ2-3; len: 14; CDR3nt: TGTGCCAGCAGGGACAGAACTAGCACAGATACGCAGTATTTT; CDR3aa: CASRDRTSTDTQYF
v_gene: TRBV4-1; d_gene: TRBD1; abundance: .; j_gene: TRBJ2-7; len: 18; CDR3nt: TGCGCCAGCAGCCAAGTCCAGGGGACGACAGGGGGCCTCTACGAGCAGTACTTC; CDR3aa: CASSQVQGTTGGLYEQYF
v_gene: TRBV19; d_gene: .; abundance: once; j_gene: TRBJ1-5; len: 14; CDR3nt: TGTGCCAGTAGTATGGGCTTTAGCAATCAGCCCCAGCATTTT; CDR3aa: CASSMGFSNQPQHF
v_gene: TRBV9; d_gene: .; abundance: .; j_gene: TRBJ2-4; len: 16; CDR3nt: TGTGCCAGCAGCGGGCCCACGTCAGTAGCCAAAAACATTCAGTACTTC; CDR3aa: CASSGPTSVAKNIQYF
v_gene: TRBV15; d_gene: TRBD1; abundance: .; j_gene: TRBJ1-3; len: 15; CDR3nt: TGTGCCACCAGCAGAGGCGGACAGGGGGGAAACACCATATATTTT; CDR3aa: CATSRGGQGGNTIYF
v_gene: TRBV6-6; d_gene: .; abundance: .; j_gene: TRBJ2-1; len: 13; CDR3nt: TGTGCCAGCAGTTCGACTCGACCGGGTGAGCAGTTCTTC; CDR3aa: CASSSTRPGEQFF
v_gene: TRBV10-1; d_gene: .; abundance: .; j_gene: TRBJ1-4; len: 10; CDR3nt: TGCGCCAGCAGCAGCAGGGTACAGCTTTTT; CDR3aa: CASSSRVQLF
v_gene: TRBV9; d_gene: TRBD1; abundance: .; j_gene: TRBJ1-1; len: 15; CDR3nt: TGTGCCAGCAGCGCCGGGACAGGGTCTTGGACTGAAGCTTTCTTT; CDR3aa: CASSAGTGSWTEAFF
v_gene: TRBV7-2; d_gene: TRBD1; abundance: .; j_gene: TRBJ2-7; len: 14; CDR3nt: TGTGCCAGCAGCTTTGACAGGGGGCTCTACGAGCAGTACTTC; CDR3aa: CASSFDRGLYEQYF
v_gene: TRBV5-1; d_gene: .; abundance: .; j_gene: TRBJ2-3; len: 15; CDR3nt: TGCGCCAGCAGCTTGGAATACGGACACACAGATACGCAGTATTTT; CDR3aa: CASSLEYGHTDTQYF
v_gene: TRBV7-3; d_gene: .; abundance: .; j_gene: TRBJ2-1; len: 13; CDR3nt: TGTGCCAGCAGCGCGACTAGGATTGGCGAGCAGTTCTTC; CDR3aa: CASSATRIGEQFF
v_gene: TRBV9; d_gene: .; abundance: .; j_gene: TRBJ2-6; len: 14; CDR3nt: TGTGCCAGCACTCGGGGGTCTGGGGCCAACGTCCTGACTTTC; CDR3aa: CASTRGSGANVLTF
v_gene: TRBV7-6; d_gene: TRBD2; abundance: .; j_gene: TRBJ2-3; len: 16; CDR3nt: TGTGCCAGCAGCGCCCTAGCGGGGGGGCTAACAGATACGCAGTATTTT; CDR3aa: CASSALAGGLTDTQYF
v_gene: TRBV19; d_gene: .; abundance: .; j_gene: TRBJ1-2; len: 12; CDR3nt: TGTGCCCTCCACGAGGGGGACTATGGCTACACCTTC; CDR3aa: CALHEGDYGYTF
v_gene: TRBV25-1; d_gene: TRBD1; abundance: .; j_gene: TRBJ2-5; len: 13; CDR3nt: TGTGCCAGCAGTTGGACAGGCCAAGAGACCCAGTACTTC; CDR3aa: CASSWTGQETQYF
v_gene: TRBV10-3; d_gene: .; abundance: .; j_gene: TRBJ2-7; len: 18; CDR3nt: TGTGCCATCAGTGAGTGGGCCTCGGGTAGCGGATCGATTTACGAGCAGTACTTC; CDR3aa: CAISEWASGSGSIYEQYF
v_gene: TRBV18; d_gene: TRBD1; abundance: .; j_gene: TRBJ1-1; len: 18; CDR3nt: TGTGCCAGCTCACGTCTCCCCTCGGGACAGGGTGGTGTCACTGAAGCTTTCTTT; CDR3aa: CASSRLPSGQGGVTEAFF
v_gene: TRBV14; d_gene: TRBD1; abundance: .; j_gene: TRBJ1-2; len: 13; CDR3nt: TGTGCCAGCAGCGGGGACAGGGACTATGGCTACACCTTC; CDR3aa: CASSGDRDYGYTF
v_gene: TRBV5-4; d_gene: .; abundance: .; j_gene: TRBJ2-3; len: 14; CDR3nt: TGTGCCAGCAGCCCTGGGCCTGTCACAGATACGCAGTATTTT; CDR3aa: CASSPGPVTDTQYF
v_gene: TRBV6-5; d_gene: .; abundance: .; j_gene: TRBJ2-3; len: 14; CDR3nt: TGTGCCAGCAGTAGGACTCATACCACAGATACGCAGTATTTT; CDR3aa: CASSRTHTTDTQYF
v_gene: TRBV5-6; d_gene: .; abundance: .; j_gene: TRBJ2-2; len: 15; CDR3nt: TGTGCCAGCAGCTTTTCGGCGGGATGGGCCGGGGAGCTGTTTTTT; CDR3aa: CASSFSAGWAGELFF
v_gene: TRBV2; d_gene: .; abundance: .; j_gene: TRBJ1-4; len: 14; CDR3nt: TGTGCCAGCAGTGACCCTCGGACTAGCGAAAAACTGTTTTTT; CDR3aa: CASSDPRTSEKLFF